This T cell receptor beta chain comes out of a study of patients and donors after allogeneic stem cell transplantation. After removal of 4 bases from V and 10 bases from J, the junction contained 2 bases not matched to a gene. The CDR3 is made up of 13 amino acids. Germline V gene lookup returns CDR1 SGHKS and CDR2 YYEKEE (reference sequence). A single record per CDR3 protein comes from TCRdb applying MiXCR to the RT-PCR reads. In the table there are about a million distinct CDR3 sequences, about a sixth of which are singletons. Sequencing used blood, either unsorted or a sorted T cell fraction (not recorded which). This clonotype originated in a human donor who was either an allogeneic HSCT recipient or a stem cell or donor lymphocyte infusion donor (not recorded which). It is not recorded whose cells these are; they may come from a transplant donor. The chain links TRBV5-5 to TRBJ2-1; TRBD2 matches 13 bases. The CDR3 bases are TGTGCCAGCAGCCTACTAGCGGGAGGGGAGCAGTTCTTC. As protein: CASSLLAGGEQFF. Based on the CDR3 plus reference TRBV5-5 and TRBJ2-1, the full variable domain is DAGVTQSPTHLIKTRGQQVTLRCSPISGHKSVSWYQQVLGQGPQFIFQYYEKEERGRGNFPDRFSARQFPNYSSELNVNALLLGDSALYLCASSLLAGGEQFFGPGTRLTVL.